The clone carrying this TCR beta chain was seen a few times. V shed 5 bases and J 3 bases; nucleotides not matched to a gene: 10. The germline V gene encodes CDR1 MDHEN and CDR2 SYDVKM. The CDR3 is made up of 16 amino acids. Using immunoSEQ multiplex PCR, the repertoire was profiled, and TCRdb retains in-frame clones only, with some absent. Among 100,000 to 120,000 clones listed, around four fifths were seen once. These data belong to a study of blood T cell repertoires in COVID-19. Study summary: T cells, B-cell-depleted T cells, or PBMCs supplied cDNA or gDNA.

The sequencing sample was made of peripheral blood. The receptor comes from a woman between 65 and 79 years old with acute or convalescent COVID-19. This sequence joins TRBV28 and TRBJ1-5; 7 positions agree with TRBD1. CDR3 bases: TGTGCCAGCAGTATACGGACAGGAGTTACCAATCAGCCCCAGCATTTT. Translated, it gives CASSIRTGVTNQPQHF.